This section outlines one T cell receptor (beta chain) sequence together with its context. These data originate in a study of blood T cell repertoires in COVID-19. Either two negative PCRs, clearance, or symptom resolution qualified Cohort 3 donors as recovered. Losses at the gene ends were 3 bases for V and 5 bases for J; bases not matched to a gene: 8. The CDR3 runs to 15 residues. CDR1 SEHNR and CDR2 FQNEAQ come from the germline V gene (reference sequence). Original methodology: Amplification from reference gene primers served as the basis for estimated nucleated cell counts. This table comes from immunoSEQ multiplex PCR, and its TCRdb copy is limited to in-frame clones, with some not included. V and J calls plus clone size are reproduced from that table; the DNA served to infer D and trimming. The sample lists fewer than 350,000 clones; around 90% were seen once.

This receptor was identified in a man aged 55 to 70 who had recovered from COVID-19. Sequenced input: PBMCs or T cells enriched from blood (not recorded which). The gene calls are TRBV7-9 and TRBJ2-5; 8 positions agree with TRBD2. The CDR3 loop is CASSLAAGGGETQYF. As DNA, the CDR3 is TGTGCCAGCAGCTTGGCTGCGGGAGGAGGGGAGACCCAGTACTTC.